The sequence of this TCR beta chain was determined in a study of CXCR3-negative and CXCR3-positive naive CD8 T cells. CDR3 length equals 14 residues. Germline V lookup: CDR1 SQVTM, CDR2 ANQGSEA. Per CD8+ T cell subset, triplicate sorts of approximately 290,000 cells each were done. Each TRB cDNA library was prepared by 5' RACE (with UMI labels). One entry per CDR3 protein, without DNA, is what TCRdb gives after re-calling the 5' RACE reads. The data show some 130,000 distinct CDR3 sequences, and the top ten clones hold about 0.62%. In the case of this clonotype: Its antigen is unknown.

General study findings and limits: CD5 surface expression was similar among naive subsets, and TCR strength was estimated by inference from TRB CDR3 properties. Memory cells differed in TRBV-TRBJ usage, but naive CXCR3-negative and CXCR3-positive cells had similar usage. CXCR3-expressing naive cells carried TRB CDR3s more hydrophobic than those of CXCR3-negative naive cells.

The sequence derives from a human donor in good health. Some clones in this sample may be carry-over from other donors' samples. The sample consisted of naive CXCR3+ CD8+ T cells from blood. Subset defined: CD45RO-CCR7+CD27+CD95- naive CD8+ T cells expressing CXCR3 (TNR3+). This rearrangement joins TRBV29-1 to TRBJ2-4; TCRdb outputs TRBD1, but without DNA this stays unchecked. The CDR3 sequence is CSKRARGQGNIQYF.